This TCR beta chain emerged from a study of T-cell memory formation after mild COVID-19 (dated by TCRdb to the early 2020s). For context, the study as a whole: Most TCR sequence clusters were specific to one of the two donors. The cohort was made up of two young adult volunteers, one female and one male, who were previously healthy. In a couple of donors, T-cell clones that expanded and contracted after mild COVID-19 were followed by sequencing TCRalpha and TCRbeta repertoires longitudinally.

Data came from an Illumina NovaSeq 6000. TCRalpha and TCRbeta cDNA libraries were built by 5'RACE with constant-segment primers, adding sample barcodes and unique molecular identifiers. RNA was extracted from every sample with Trizol reagent. The libraries were amplified in two PCR steps, and the second step added a second sample barcode and Illumina TruSeq adapters. Libraries were sequenced on an Illumina NovaSeq with 2 x 150 bp paired-end reads. On the study's bioinformatics: Demultiplexing of reads and collapsing into UMI-guided consensus sequences were performed with migec v1.2.7. With mixcr v2.1.11, UMI consensuses were aligned to TRA and TRB V and J templates and assembled into clonotypes. A clonotype was counted as expanded or contracted only when both edgeR and NoisET called the clonotype significant, with the noise models trained on biological replicates. For edgeR calls, a false discovery rate-adjusted p below 0.01 and a log2 fold-change threshold of 1 were applied. As an exploratory analysis of dynamics, max-normalized trajectories of the 1000 most abundant clonotypes were examined with PCA combined with hierarchical clustering. Each responding clone was given a CD4 or CD8 phenotype based on the CD4+ and CD8+ repertoires, which had been sequenced separately. Using fastp trimming at Q25 and MiXCR clonotype assembly, TCRdb reanalyzed the public sequencing data and kept in-frame beta chains. Merged by CDR3 protein, the rows form single entries marked with the most common genes and DNA. These V and J calls derive from TCRdb rather than the authors' analysis. The sample yields almost 250,000 distinct CDR3 sequences; less than 20% were counted once. The ten largest clones represent 2.1% of the sample.

For this clonotype: Its antigen remains unidentified. No base qualities exist here, and no much larger clone lies one base off it.

Ficoll-Paque density gradient centrifugation was used to isolate PBMCs. Overall study results and their limits: Some responding clones were found in pre-infection memory, which suggests that pre-existing cross-reactive memory T cells took part in the SARS-CoV-2 response. Balanced CD4/CD8 phenotypes were observed for clones contracting from day 15 to 85, whereas a bias towards CD4+ was observed for a second wave of clones expanding from day 15 to 37. The second-wave clones that peaked on day 37 were not confirmed to be SARS-CoV-2 specific. Contracting CD4+ clones were found mainly in CM and EM memory subsets, while CD8+ clones were enriched in EMRA. The study covered only two mild cases, and larger cohorts including severe cases with pre-infection samples were considered necessary.

The sequencing sample was made of PBMCs or a T cell subset sorted from them (not recorded which). This TCR derives from an adult woman who had mild COVID-19 (a few samples of this study predate the infection). The sample titles of this study are shuffled in the database, so cell type and time point are left out; the donor was told from shared clones.

The DNA reads as follows: TGTGCCAGCAGCTTAGACAGGGGACGGGGTCAGCCCCAGCATTTT. It translates as CASSLDRGRGQPQHF. The chain uses TRBV13 and TRBJ1-5; a stretch of 7 junction bases matches TRBD1. From V the trimming removes 1 base and from J it removes 6 bases, while the gene matches leave 6 bases of the junction unaccounted for. The germline V gene (reference sequence) supplies CDR1 PRHDT and CDR2 FYEKMQ. The CDR3 goes from the cysteine to the phenylalanine over 15 residues. Here the CDR3 DNA is all that survives: 45 bases in frame from base 1.